A single T cell receptor beta chain is shown here with its context. The sample comes from a study of blood T cell repertoires in COVID-19. Study background: There were acute and convalescent COVID-19 samples, and they came from the United States, Italy and Spain. The cDNA or gDNA used as material had been derived from T cells, B-cell-depleted T cells, or PBMCs.

Assay used: immunoSEQ multiplex PCR; TCRdb lists only in-frame clones, some missing. Of 40,000 to 50,000 clones detected, 85% to 90% appear once; the ten largest clones hold around a sixth. The specimen was peripheral blood. This sequence originates from a human donor in a cohort sampled during active COVID-19.

CDR3 sequence: CASSWTGERLDEQFF. The CDR3 coding sequence is TGTGCCAGCTCGTGGACAGGGGAGAGGTTAGATGAGCAGTTCTTC. This sequence joins TRBV18 and TRBJ2-1; TRBD1 aligns across 9 bases. Germline CDR1 and CDR2: KGHSH and LQKENI. The length of the CDR3 is 15 residues. With 6 bases clipped from V and 8 bases from J, the junction kept 11 bases outside the gene matches.